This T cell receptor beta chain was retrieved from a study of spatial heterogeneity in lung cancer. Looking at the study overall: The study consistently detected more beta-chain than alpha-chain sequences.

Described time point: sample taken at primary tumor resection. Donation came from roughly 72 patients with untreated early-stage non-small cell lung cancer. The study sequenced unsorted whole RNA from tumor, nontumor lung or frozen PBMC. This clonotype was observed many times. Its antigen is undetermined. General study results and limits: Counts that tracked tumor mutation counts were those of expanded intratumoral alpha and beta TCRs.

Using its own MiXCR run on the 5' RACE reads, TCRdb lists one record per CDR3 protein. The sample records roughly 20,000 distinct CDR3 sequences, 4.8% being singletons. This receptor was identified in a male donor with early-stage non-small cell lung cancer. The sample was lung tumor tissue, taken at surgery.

In DNA, the CDR3 is TGTGCCAGCAGTGAATTCGGCGGTAGCAATCAGCCCCAGCATTTT. Protein product: CASSEFGGSNQPQHF. The chain combines TRBV6-1 with TRBJ1-5; D is unresolved. V was pared by 2 bases and J by 0 bases, with 8 bases between. CDR1 is MNHNS and CDR2 is SASEGT in the germline V gene. The CDR3 covers 15 residues.